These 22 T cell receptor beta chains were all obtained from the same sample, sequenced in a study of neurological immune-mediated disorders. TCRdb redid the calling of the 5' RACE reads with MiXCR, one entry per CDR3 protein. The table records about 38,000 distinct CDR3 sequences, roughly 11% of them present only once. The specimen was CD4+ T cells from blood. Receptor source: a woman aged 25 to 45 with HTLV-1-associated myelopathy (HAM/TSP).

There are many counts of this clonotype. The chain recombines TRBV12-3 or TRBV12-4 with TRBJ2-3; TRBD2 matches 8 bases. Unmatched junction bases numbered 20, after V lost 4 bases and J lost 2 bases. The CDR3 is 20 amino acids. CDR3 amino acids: CASSSLALRLAQIYTDTQYF. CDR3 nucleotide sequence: TGTGCCAGCAGTTCTCTAGCCCTTCGACTAGCGCAAATTTACACAGATACGCAGTATTTT.

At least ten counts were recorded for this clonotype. The CDR3 is CASSLGRIRQGANTEAFF. In DNA form, the CDR3 reads TGCGCCAGCAGCTTGGGCCGGATACGACAGGGAGCGAACACTGAAGCTTTCTTT. The V gene is TRBV5-1, the J gene TRBJ1-1, with 7 bases fitting TRBD1. The germline V gene has CDR1 SGHRS and CDR2 YFSETQ. The CDR3 loop spans 18 amino acids. J gave up 1 base and V 0 bases, and 12 bases lay outside the gene matches.

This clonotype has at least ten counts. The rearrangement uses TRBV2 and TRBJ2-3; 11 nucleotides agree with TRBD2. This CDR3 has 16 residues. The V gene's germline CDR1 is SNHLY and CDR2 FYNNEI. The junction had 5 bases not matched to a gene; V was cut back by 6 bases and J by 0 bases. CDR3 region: CASRGLAVLSTDTQYF. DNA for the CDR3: TGTGCCAGCAGGGGACTAGCGGTGCTGAGCACAGATACGCAGTATTTT.

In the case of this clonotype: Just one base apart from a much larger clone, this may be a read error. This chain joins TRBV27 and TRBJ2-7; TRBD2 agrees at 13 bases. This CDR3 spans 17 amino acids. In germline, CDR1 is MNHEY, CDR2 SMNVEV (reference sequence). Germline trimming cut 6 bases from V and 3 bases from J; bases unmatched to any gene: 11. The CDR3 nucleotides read TGTGCCAGCAGCTTGACTAGCGGGGGGCAGGTTTTCTACGAGCAGTACTTC. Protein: CASSLTSGGQVFYEQYF.

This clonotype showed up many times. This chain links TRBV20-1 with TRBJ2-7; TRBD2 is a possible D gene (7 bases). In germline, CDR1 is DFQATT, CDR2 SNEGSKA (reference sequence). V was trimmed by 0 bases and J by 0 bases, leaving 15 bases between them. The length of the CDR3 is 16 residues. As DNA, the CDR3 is TGCAGTGCTAGAGACCCCGGAGGGGGGGTCTCCTACGAGCAGTACTTC. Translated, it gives CSARDPGGGVSYEQYF.

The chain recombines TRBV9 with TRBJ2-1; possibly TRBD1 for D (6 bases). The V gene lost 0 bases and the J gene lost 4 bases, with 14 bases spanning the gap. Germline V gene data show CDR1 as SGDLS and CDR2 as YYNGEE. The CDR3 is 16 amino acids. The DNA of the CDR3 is TGTGCCAGCAGCGTAGGGGACGCTAGGGGGTACAATGAGCAGTTCTTC. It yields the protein CASSVGDARGYNEQFF.

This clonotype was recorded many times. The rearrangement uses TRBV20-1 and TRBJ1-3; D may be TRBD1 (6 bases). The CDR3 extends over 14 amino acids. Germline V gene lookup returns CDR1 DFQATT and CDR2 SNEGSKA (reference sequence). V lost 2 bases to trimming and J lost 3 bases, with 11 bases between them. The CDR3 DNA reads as TGCAGTGCTAGAACGGGGGCTGGTGGAAACACCATATATTTT. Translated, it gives CSARTGAGGNTIYF.

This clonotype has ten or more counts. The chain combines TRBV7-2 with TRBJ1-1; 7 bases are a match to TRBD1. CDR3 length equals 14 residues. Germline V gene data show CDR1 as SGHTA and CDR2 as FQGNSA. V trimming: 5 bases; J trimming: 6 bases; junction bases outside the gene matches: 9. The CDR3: CASSLNVQGAEAFF. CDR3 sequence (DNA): TGTGCCAGCAGCCTCAACGTTCAGGGGGCTGAAGCTTTCTTT.

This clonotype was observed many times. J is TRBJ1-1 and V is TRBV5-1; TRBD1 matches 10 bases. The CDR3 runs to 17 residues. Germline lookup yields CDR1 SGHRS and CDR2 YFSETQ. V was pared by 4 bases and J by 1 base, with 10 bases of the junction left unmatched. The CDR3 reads CASSAGQGGLANTEAFF. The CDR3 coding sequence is TGCGCCAGCAGCGCCGGACAGGGGGGTCTTGCGAACACTGAAGCTTTCTTT.

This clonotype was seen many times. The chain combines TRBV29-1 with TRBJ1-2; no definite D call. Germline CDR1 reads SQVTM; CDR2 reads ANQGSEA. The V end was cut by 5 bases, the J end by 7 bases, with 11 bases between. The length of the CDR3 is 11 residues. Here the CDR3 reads CSVRRGFGYTF. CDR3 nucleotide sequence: TGCAGCGTTCGGAGAGGTTTTGGCTACACCTTC.

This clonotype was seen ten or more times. CDR3 protein: CASSLDRGRPNYGYTF. Written as DNA, the CDR3 is TGTGCCAGCAGCCTGGACAGGGGGCGGCCTAACTATGGCTACACCTTC. This chain connects TRBV5-4 to TRBJ1-2; 11 bases are shared with TRBD1. This CDR3 region has 16 residues. Losses at the gene ends were 4 bases for V and 0 bases for J; bases not matched to a gene: 5. Germline lookup yields CDR1 SGHNT and CDR2 YYREEE (reference sequence).

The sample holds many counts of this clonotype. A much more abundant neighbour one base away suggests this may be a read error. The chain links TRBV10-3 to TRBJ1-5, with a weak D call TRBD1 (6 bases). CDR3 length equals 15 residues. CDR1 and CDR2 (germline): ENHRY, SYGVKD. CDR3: CVIRAGHNSNQPQHF. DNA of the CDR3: TGTGTCATCAGAGCGGGACACAATAGCAATCAGCCCCAGCATTTT.

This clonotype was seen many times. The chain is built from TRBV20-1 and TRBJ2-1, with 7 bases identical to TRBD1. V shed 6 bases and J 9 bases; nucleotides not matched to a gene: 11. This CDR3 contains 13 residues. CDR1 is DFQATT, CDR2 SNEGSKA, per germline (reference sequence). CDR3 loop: CSARRQGKGEQFF. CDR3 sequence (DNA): TGCAGTGCAAGAAGACAGGGTAAGGGTGAGCAGTTCTTC.

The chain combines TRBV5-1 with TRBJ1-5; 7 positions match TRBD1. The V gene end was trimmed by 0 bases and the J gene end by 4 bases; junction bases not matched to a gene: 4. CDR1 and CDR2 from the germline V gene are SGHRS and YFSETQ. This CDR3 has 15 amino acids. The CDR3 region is CASSLGGQQNQPQHF. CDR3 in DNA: TGCGCCAGCAGCTTGGGGGGACAGCAGAATCAGCCCCAGCATTTT.

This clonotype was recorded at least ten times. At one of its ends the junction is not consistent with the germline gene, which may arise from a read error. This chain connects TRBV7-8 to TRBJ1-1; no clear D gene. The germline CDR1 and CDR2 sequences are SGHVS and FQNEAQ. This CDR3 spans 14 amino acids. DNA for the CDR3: TGTGCCAGCAGCTTAGCCGGGGTGAAGACTGAAGCTTTCTTT. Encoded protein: CASSLAGVKTEAFF. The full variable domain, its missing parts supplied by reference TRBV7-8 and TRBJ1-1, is GAGVSQSPRYKVAKRGQDVALRCDPISGHVSLFWYQQALGQGPEFLTYFQNEAQLDKSGLPSDRFFAERPEGSVSTLKIQRTQQEDSAVYLCASSLAGVKTEAFFGQGTRLTVV.

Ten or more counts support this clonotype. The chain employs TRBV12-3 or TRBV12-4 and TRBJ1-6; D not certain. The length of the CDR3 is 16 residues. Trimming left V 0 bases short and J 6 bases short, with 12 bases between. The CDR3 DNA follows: TGTGCCAGCAGTTTAGCGACCGCTTCACGTAATTCACCCCTCCACTTT. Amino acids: CASSLATASRNSPLHF.

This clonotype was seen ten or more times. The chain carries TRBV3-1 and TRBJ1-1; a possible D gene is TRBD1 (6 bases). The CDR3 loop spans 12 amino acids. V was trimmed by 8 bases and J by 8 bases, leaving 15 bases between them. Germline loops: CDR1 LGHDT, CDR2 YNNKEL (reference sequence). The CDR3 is CASLNGQGEAFF. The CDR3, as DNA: TGTGCCAGCCTCAACGGCCAGGGGGAAGCTTTCTTT.

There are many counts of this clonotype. CDR3 region: CASSPGSTGSSYEQYF. DNA for the CDR3: TGTGCCAGCAGCCCCGGATCGACAGGGAGCTCCTACGAGCAGTACTTC. The chain is built from TRBV7-9 and TRBJ2-7, with TRBD1 identical over 7 bases. CDR1 is SEHNR and CDR2 is FQNEAQ in the germline V gene (reference sequence). This CDR3 contains 16 residues. The junction had 10 bases not matched to a gene; V was cut back by 5 bases and J by 0 bases.

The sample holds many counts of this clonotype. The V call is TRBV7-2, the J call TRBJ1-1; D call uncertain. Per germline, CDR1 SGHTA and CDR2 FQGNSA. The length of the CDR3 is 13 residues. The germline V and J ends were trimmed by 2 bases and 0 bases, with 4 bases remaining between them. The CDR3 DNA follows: TGTGCCAGCAGCTTATCTATGAACACTGAAGCTTTCTTT. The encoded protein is CASSLSMNTEAFF. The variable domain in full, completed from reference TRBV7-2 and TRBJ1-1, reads GAGVSQSPSNKVTEKGKDVELRCDPISGHTALYWYRQSLGQGLEFLIYFQGNSAPDKSGLPSDRFSAERTGGSVSTLTIQRTQQEDSAVYLCASSLSMNTEAFFGQGTRLTVV.

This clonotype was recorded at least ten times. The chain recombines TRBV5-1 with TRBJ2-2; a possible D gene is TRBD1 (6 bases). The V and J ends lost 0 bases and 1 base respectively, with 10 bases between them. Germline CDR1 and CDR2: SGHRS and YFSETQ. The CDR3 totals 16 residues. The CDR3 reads CASSLVQGRNTGELFF. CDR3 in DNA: TGCGCCAGCAGCTTGGTACAGGGTCGGAACACCGGGGAGCTGTTTTTT. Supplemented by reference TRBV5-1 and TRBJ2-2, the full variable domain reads KAGVTQTPRYLIKTRGQQVTLSCSPISGHRSVSWYQQTPGQGLQFLFEYFSETQRNKGNFPGRFSGRQFSNSRSEMNVSTLELGDSALYLCASSLVQGRNTGELFFGEGSRLTVL.

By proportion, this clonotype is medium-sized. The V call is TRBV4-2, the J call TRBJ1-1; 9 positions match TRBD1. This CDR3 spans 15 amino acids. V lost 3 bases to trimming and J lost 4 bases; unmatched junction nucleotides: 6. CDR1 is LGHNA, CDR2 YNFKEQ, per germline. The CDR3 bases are TGTGCCAGCAGCCAGTCAGGACAGGGGAGCACTGAAGCTTTCTTT. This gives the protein CASSQSGQGSTEAFF.

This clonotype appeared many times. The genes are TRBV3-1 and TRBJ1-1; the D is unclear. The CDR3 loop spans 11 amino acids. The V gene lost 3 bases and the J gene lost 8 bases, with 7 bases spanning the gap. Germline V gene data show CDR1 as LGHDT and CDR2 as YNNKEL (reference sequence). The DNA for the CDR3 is TGTGCCAGCAGCCAGGGTGCGGAAGCTTTCTTT. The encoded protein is CASSQGAEAFF.